The present entry profiles one TCR beta chain with its context. This specimen comes from a study of blood T cell repertoires in COVID-19. At the level of the study: The analysed material was cDNA or gDNA that came from T cells, B-cell-depleted T cells, or PBMCs.

Here immunoSEQ multiplex PCR was the method, and the copy in TCRdb shows in-frame clones only, minus some. The table lists 250,000 to 350,000 clones, approximately 84% of them singletons. The receptor was isolated from a human donor with COVID-19, enrolled during active disease. The donor label of this sample is uncertain. Source material: peripheral blood.

The CDR3, as DNA: TGTGCCAGCAGTTACGCAATAAGCGGGAGCGGTTACGAGCAGTACTTC. Its translation: CASSYAISGSGYEQYF. The chain combines TRBV6-6 with TRBJ2-7; 8 nucleotides align to TRBD2. Germline CDR1 is MNHNY and CDR2 is SVGAGI (reference sequence). The CDR3 contains 16 residues. With 2 bases clipped from V and 4 bases from J, the junction kept 10 bases outside the gene matches.